Described below is a single T cell receptor (beta chain) sequence and its context. What this receptor recognizes is not known. Per-base quality was not reported, and no clone a single base away is much larger than it. This record belongs to a study of OX40 agonist ivuxolimab in advanced cancers. Regarding the research as a whole: Ivuxolimab was a fully human IgG2 agonistic monoclonal antibody targeting the costimulatory receptor OX40 (CD134). Intravenous ivuxolimab was administered to patients every 2 weeks at six dose levels: 0.01, 0.1, 0.3, 1.5, 3 and 10 mg/kg. Of the 50 to 55 dose-escalation patients, hepatocellular carcinoma was present in approximately 20, melanoma in approximately 15, renal cell carcinoma in 9 and head and neck cancer in 9. The dose-escalation cohort was almost 85% male with a mean age of approximately 60 years, ranging from roughly 20 to 85. Prior anti-PD-1, anti-PD-L1 or anti-CTLA-4 therapy was permitted, and about two fifths of dose-escalation patients had received checkpoint inhibitors. Partial responses occurred in three dose-escalation patients, of whom one had hepatocellular carcinoma and two had cutaneous melanoma. The purpose of peripheral TCRbeta sequencing was to test whether ivuxolimab changed TCR sequence diversity and led to clonal T-cell expansion. The paper reports the monotherapy dose-escalation portion (N of about 52 patients) of the phase I ivuxolimab trial.

The trial excluded patients who had a history of autoimmune disease or who were on systemic immunosuppression. Peripheral blood for TCR sequencing was collected from all dose cohorts at baseline, on cycle 4 day 1, and on cycle 7 day 1. Samples were obtained from an open-label, multicenter, first-in-human phase I dose-escalation trial of ivuxolimab. Adults with locally advanced or metastatic melanoma, renal cell carcinoma, hepatocellular carcinoma or head and neck squamous cell carcinoma were enrolled in the trial. Before TCR sequencing, CD4+ T cells and CD8+ T cells were sorted from peripheral blood as separate populations. Reading from cysteine to phenylalanine, the CDR3 counts 14 amino acids. Here the CDR3 DNA is all that survives: 42 bases in frame from base 1. Based on the germline V gene, the CDR1 and CDR2 sequences are SGHRS and YFSETQ. Trimming removed 4 bases from V and 2 bases from J, leaving 12 bases between the germline ends.

To sequence the TCRbeta CDR3 region, genomic DNA was isolated from the sorted cells. The immunoSEQ Assay was used to sequence the TCRbeta CDR3 regions. In TCRdb, the immuneACCESS table is reduced to in-frame sequences with V and J assigned. These tables do not hold every clone; where another copy was compared, an unresolved V gene accounts for under half, and the others remain unexplained. Counted in this sample were about 58,000 clones; 80% to 85% of them appeared once. Around 3.5% of the sample is held by the ten biggest clonotypes. General findings and caveats noted by the study authors: In partial responders in the 0.1-3.0 mg/kg groups, normalized peripheral clonal expansion was found to be among the lowest, especially among CD8+ T cells. After ivuxolimab, more expanded clones were found on average in CD8+ T cells than in CD4+ T cells. Low levels of normalized T-cell clonal expansion were also seen in some nonresponding patients. Which antigens the clonally expanded peripheral T cells were specific for was not determined. At doses of 0.1 to 3.0 mg/kg, clonal expansion of both CD4+ and CD8+ blood T cells was observed from baseline to week 6.

Source: CD4+ or CD8+ T cells sorted from blood, taken in a trial of the OX40 agonist ivuxolimab. The rearrangement joined TRBV5-1 to TRBJ1-2; the D gene cannot be named for sure. The source is an adult with an advanced solid tumor such as melanoma, head and neck, liver or kidney cancer. The sequenced DNA is TGCGCCAGCAGCATCGACGGATACAACTATGGCTACACCTTC. It is translated as CASSIDGYNYGYTF.